This T cell receptor beta chain was documented in a study of T cells in Graves' hyperthyroidism and ophthalmopathy. The overall study: Peripheral blood collection took place at initial diagnosis, before any treatment.

This clonotype was recorded at least ten times. Its specificity is unknown. Study-level points and caveats: The model predicted ophthalmopathy a median approximately seven months before onset.

The CDR3 contains 12 residues. Germline assignment: CDR1 SGHTA and CDR2 FQGNSA. Trimming took off 2 bases at V and 7 bases at J, with 8 bases between the two ends. TCR beta CDR3 region amplification was performed from RNA transcripts. An initial round of RT-PCR targeting the TCR CDR3 relied on the HTBI primer set. Using its own MiXCR run on the multiplex PCR reads, TCRdb lists one record per CDR3 protein. The sample carries around 250,000 distinct CDR3 sequences, over 20% recorded once. This receptor was taken from a woman in her thirties or forties with Graves' ophthalmopathy. The sequenced material came from blood. The J gene is TRBJ1-2, the V gene TRBV7-2; a possible D gene is TRBD1 (5 bases). The DNA for the CDR3 is TGTGCCAGCAGCTTAACGGGGGTTGGCTACACCTTC. Amino acids: CASSLTGVGYTF.